Each of the 19 T cell receptor beta chains below was sequenced from the same sample in a study of identifying expanded T cells in peripheral blood. The data were produced by immunoSEQ multiplex PCR, yet TCRdb's version contains in-frame clones alone and is incomplete. Among approximately 100,000 clones listed, roughly 86% were seen once. Sequenced sample: blood. These receptors all come from a person between 18 and 75 years old in good health.

The chain carries TRBV2 and TRBJ1-4, with TRBD1 identical over 7 bases. V lost 8 bases, J lost 5 bases, and 8 bases stayed unmatched. The germline gives CDR1 SNHLY, CDR2 FYNNEI. The CDR3 has 14 residues. The CDR3 sequence is CASRQGQLNEKLFF. The CDR3 nucleotides read TGTGCCAGCCGTCAGGGACAGCTGAATGAAAAACTGTTTTTT.

This chain links TRBV7-6 with TRBJ2-2; TRBD2 matches 7 bases. The CDR3 totals 19 residues. Germline loops: CDR1 SGHVS, CDR2 FNYEAQ. The trim removed 3 bases at V and 3 bases at J, leaving 16 bases unmatched. Here the CDR3 reads CASSFSVGGGAMDTGELFF. DNA of the CDR3: TGTGCCAGCAGCTTTAGCGTCGGGGGAGGGGCCATGGACACCGGGGAGCTGTTTTTT.

Comments on this clone: Its ends do not fully match the called genes, so a read error is possible. The rearrangement joins TRBV30 to TRBJ2-2; no reliable D call. The CDR3 is 14 residues long. The germline CDR1 and CDR2 sequences are GTSNPN and SVGIG (reference sequence). CDR3 sequence (DNA): TGTACCTGGAGAAAGGGCTCGAACACCGGGGAGCTGTTTTTT. This gives the protein CTWRKGSNTGELFF.

The genes are TRBV5-5 and TRBJ1-5; 9 positions agree with TRBD1. Germline CDR1 is SGHKS and CDR2 is YYEKEE (reference sequence). The CDR3 length is 16 residues. V dropped 4 bases and J dropped 6; count of bases not matched to a gene: 11. Here the CDR3 reads CASSRPGTGQGQPQHF. CDR3 DNA: TGTGCCAGCAGCCGACCCGGGACAGGGCAGGGTCAGCCCCAGCATTTT.

The rearrangement uses TRBV7-2 and TRBJ2-3; D tentatively fits TRBD1 or TRBD2 (6 bases each). Trimming took 3 bases from V and 3 from J, leaving 10 bases between them. Per germline, CDR1 SGHTA and CDR2 FQGNSA. The CDR3 runs 14 residues. Here the CDR3 DNA reads TGTGCCAGCAGCTTCGGGGGCAGGACAGATACGCAGTATTTT. The encoded protein is CASSFGGRTDTQYF.

This clone was detected only a few times. The gene calls are TRBV10-3 and TRBJ1-1; D gene unclear. Trimming removed 6 bases at V and 4 bases at J, with 9 bases between. The CDR3 runs to 12 residues. Germline V gives CDR1 ENHRY, CDR2 SYGVKD. The CDR3 loop is CAIRSGGTEAFF. DNA for the CDR3: TGTGCCATCAGATCGGGTGGCACTGAAGCTTTCTTT.

The rearrangement uses TRBV7-9 and TRBJ2-4; the D call may be TRBD1 or TRBD2 (5 bases each). Germline V CDR1 and CDR2: SEHNR, FQNEAQ (reference sequence). V lost 3 bases, J lost 1 base, and 10 bases lay in between. CDR3 length equals 15 residues. This chain's CDR3 is CASSLEEGAKNIQYF. CDR3 coding DNA: TGTGCCAGCAGCTTGGAAGAGGGGGCCAAAAACATTCAGTACTTC. The complete variable domain, with remaining parts taken from reference TRBV7-9 and TRBJ2-4, reads DTGVSQNPRHKITKRGQNVTFRCDPISEHNRLYWYRQTLGQGPEFLTYFQNEAQLEKSRLLSDRFSAERPKGSFSTLEIQRTEQGDSAMYLCASSLEEGAKNIQYFGAGTRLSVL.

This chain uses TRBV7-2 with TRBJ1-2; unclear D gene. Germline values: CDR1 SGHTA, CDR2 FQGNSA. This CDR3 has 13 amino acids. V shed 5 bases and J shed 4 bases, with 11 bases lying between them. The CDR3 here is CASSPIRAYGYTF. The CDR3 region has the DNA TGTGCCAGCAGCCCGATAAGGGCCTATGGCTACACCTTC.

The V gene is TRBV19, the J gene TRBJ2-6, with D uncertain. This CDR3 has 13 amino acids. CDR1 is LNHDA, CDR2 SQIVND, per germline (reference sequence). Trimming shortened V by 5 bases and J by 2 bases, and 4 bases separated the two germline ends. The CDR3 nucleotides are TGTGCCAGTAGTGGAACTGGGGCCAACGTCCTGACTTTC. It yields the protein CASSGTGANVLTF.

V usage is TRBV7-3 and J usage is TRBJ2-1; the match to TRBD2 covers 7 bases. CDR1 is SGHTA, CDR2 FQGTGA, per germline. V shed 5 bases and J 6 bases; nucleotides not matched to a gene: 7. The CDR3 runs 14 residues. CDR3 in amino acids: CASSARTSGNEQFF. The CDR3 DNA reads TGTGCCAGCAGCGCGAGGACTAGTGGCAATGAGCAGTTCTTC.

Many counts were recorded for this clone. This chain joins TRBV4-2 and TRBJ2-7; 7 nucleotides agree with TRBD2. CDR3 length equals 15 residues. V lost 3 bases to trimming and J lost 1 base; unmatched junction nucleotides: 6. Germline V CDR1 and CDR2: LGHNA, YNFKEQ. The chain's CDR3 is CASSQGEGGSYEQYF. Here the CDR3 DNA reads TGTGCCAGCAGCCAGGGGGAGGGAGGTTCCTACGAGCAGTACTTC.

The chain uses TRBV6-1 and TRBJ1-1; D unresolved. The germline gives CDR1 MNHNS, CDR2 SASEGT. CDR3 length: 14 amino acids. Trimming removed 6 bases from V and 0 bases from J, with 11 bases in between. The DNA for the CDR3 is TGTGCCAGCAGCGAGGCTGTTATGAACACTGAAGCTTTCTTT. Amino acids: CASSEAVMNTEAFF.

The V call is TRBV19, the J call TRBJ2-5; TRBD2 is a possible D gene (5 bases). The V end was cut by 7 bases, the J end by 4 bases, with 16 bases between. CDR1 LNHDA and CDR2 SQIVND come from the germline V gene (reference sequence). The CDR3 runs 14 residues. The CDR3: CASKGQWETETQYF. Written as DNA, the CDR3 is TGTGCCAGTAAAGGCCAATGGGAGACAGAGACCCAGTACTTC.

The J gene is TRBJ2-7, the V gene TRBV6-1; perhaps TRBD1 as D (5 bases). V dropped 0 bases and J dropped 5 bases, with 14 bases sitting between them. The CDR3 consists of 15 residues. Germline V gives CDR1 MNHNS, CDR2 SASEGT. In DNA form, the CDR3 reads TGTGCCAGCAGTGAAGCGGGGCTCGTCCTCGACGAGCAGTACTTC. Translation: CASSEAGLVLDEQYF.

A single count supports this clone. The V call is TRBV4-2, the J call TRBJ1-1; D remains ambiguous. This CDR3 spans 14 amino acids. Trimming pared 0 bases from V and 1 base from J, leaving 6 bases between. Germline-derived CDR1 and CDR2 are LGHNA and YNFKEQ. CDR3 DNA: TGTGCCAGCAGCCAAGATTTGCGGAACACTGAAGCTTTCTTT. Residues: CASSQDLRNTEAFF.

This clone occurred once. This chain joins TRBV30 and TRBJ2-7, with D perhaps matching TRBD1 (5 bases). Per germline, CDR1 GTSNPN and CDR2 SVGIG (reference sequence). Trimming pared 2 bases from V and 12 bases from J, leaving 23 bases between. The CDR3 extends over 14 amino acids. The CDR3 coding sequence is TGTGCCTGGAGTTCGAGCGACAGCCAGGCGGCGCGGTACTTC. Translated, it gives CAWSSSDSQAARYF.

The J gene is TRBJ2-7, the V gene TRBV5-8; D gene ambiguous. Trimming took 3 bases from V and 5 from J, leaving 18 bases between them. The length of the CDR3 is 15 residues. Germline V lookup: CDR1 SGHTS, CDR2 YDEGEE. The CDR3 is CASSSYRLRMNEQYF. The CDR3 DNA reads as TGTGCCAGCAGCTCTTATCGGTTGAGGATGAACGAGCAGTACTTC.

This chain links TRBV28 with TRBJ2-5; no reliable D call. Deletions cut 3 bases from V and 5 bases from J, with 13 bases between. CDR1 is MDHEN and CDR2 is SYDVKM in the germline V gene. The CDR3 is made up of 14 amino acids. CDR3 DNA sequence: TGTGCCAGCAGTTTTAGGAAGCCCGTGGAGACCCAGTACTTC. Amino acid sequence: CASSFRKPVETQYF.

The rearrangement links TRBV30 to TRBJ2-7; TRBD2 aligns across 10 bases. CDR1 GTSNPN and CDR2 SVGIG come from the germline V gene (reference sequence). The CDR3 has 17 amino acids. J lost 4 bases, V lost 1 base, and 13 bases had no gene match. CDR3 coding DNA: TGTGCCTGGAGTGCGAGGGAAGCGGGAGGGCCTCTTTACGAGCAGTACTTC. Translating it yields CAWSAREAGGPLYEQYF. Full variable domain (remainder filled in from reference TRBV30 and TRBJ2-7): SQTIHQWPATLVQPVGSPLSLECTVEGTSNPNLYWYRQAAGRGLQLLFYSVGIGQISSEVPQNLSASRPQDRQFILSSKKLLLSDSGFYLCAWSAREAGGPLYEQYFGPGTRLTVT.